This T cell receptor beta chain is from a study of CD8 T cells in ankylosing spondylitis. TCRdb re-called the 5' RACE reads through MiXCR, storing one row per CDR3 protein. The profile covers over 200,000 distinct CDR3 sequences, with roughly a tenth appearing a single time and 21% taken by the ten largest. This clonotype was seen repeatedly, ten times or more. What it recognizes is unknown. General study results and limits: Characteristic, it appeared, of ankylosing spondylitis blood was a TCR beta motif of seven or eight highly homologous variants.

This CDR3 contains 16 residues. The J segment lost 5 bases and the V segment lost 6 bases, leaving 9 bases of the junction unmatched. Looked up from germline, CDR1 is ENHRY and CDR2 is SYGVKD. The chain recombines TRBV10-3 with TRBJ2-3; 12 bases agree with TRBD1. The sequence was collected from a male donor with ankylosing spondylitis or in good health (not recorded which). Source material: blood, either unsorted or a sorted T cell fraction (not recorded which). CDR3 loop: CAIRSGTGGNGDTQYF. Written as DNA, the CDR3 is TGTGCCATCAGATCCGGGACAGGGGGCAATGGAGATACGCAGTATTTT.